These T cell receptor beta chains were read from a single sample in a study of T-cell memory formation after mild COVID-19. MiXCR, applied by TCRdb to the 5' RACE reads, yields one record per CDR3 protein. Of roughly 100,000 distinct CDR3 sequences in the sample, about 15% were seen once. The sample taken for sequencing was PBMCs or a T cell subset sorted from them (not recorded which). The receptor source for this set is an adult woman who had mild COVID-19 (a few samples of this study predate the infection). Cell type and time point are not known. Each CDR3 is given with its conserved first and last residue. Fields, in order: D gene, clone size, V gene, J gene, CDR3 DNA, CDR3 protein. A D gene is named only where the DNA matches it firmly. Size is stated for part of the rows, as once, few or many counts, or as a class when the clone is expanded.

NA	NA	TRBV9	TRBJ1-2	TGTGCCAGCAGGCCACAAACAGGGAACTATGGCTACACCTTC	CASRPQTGNYGYTF
NA	few	TRBV11-2	TRBJ2-7	TGTGCCAGCAGGGAAGACAGGCTCGCCTACGAGCAGTACTTC	CASREDRLAYEQYF
TRBD1	NA	TRBV12-3/TRBV12-4	TRBJ2-7	TGTGCCAGCAGCCCCCGGGACAGGGGGCACGACGAGCAGTACTTC	CASSPRDRGHDEQYF
TRBD2	few	TRBV7-6	TRBJ2-5	TGTGCCAGCAGCTTGACTAGCGGGAGCAGAGAGACCCAGTACTTC	CASSLTSGSRETQYF
TRBD2	NA	TRBV7-9	TRBJ2-3	TGTGCCAGCAGCCCTAGCGGGGGGACGACAGATACGCAGTATTTT	CASSPSGGTTDTQYF
TRBD1	NA	TRBV24-1	TRBJ2-1	TGTGCCACCAGTGATACCCCCGGGACAGGGGGGCATGAGCAGTTCTTC	CATSDTPGTGGHEQFF
NA	few	TRBV29-1	TRBJ1-1	TGCAGCGTTGAGGTTACTGAAGCTTTCTTT	CSVEVTEAFF
NA	NA	TRBV3-1	TRBJ2-6	TGTGCCAGCAGCCAAGATCGAGAGGGCTACCCCTCTGGGGCCAACGTCCTGACTTTC	CASSQDREGYPSGANVLTF
TRBD1	few	TRBV4-1	TRBJ2-7	TGCGCGAGCAGCCAACCGGGGACAGGGGATCCCTACGAGCAGTACTTC	CASSQPGTGDPYEQYF
TRBD2	NA	TRBV15	TRBJ2-7	TGTGCCACCAGCAGAGATCGTACTAGCGCGACCTACGAGCAGTACTTC	CATSRDRTSATYEQYF